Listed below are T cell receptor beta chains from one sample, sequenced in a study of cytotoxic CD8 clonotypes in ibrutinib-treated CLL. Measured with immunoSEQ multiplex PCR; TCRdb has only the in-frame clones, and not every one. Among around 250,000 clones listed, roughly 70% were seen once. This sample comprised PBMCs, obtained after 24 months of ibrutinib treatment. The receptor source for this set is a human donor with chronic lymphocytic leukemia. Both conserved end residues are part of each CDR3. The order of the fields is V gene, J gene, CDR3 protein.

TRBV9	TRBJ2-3	CASSVDSGQGGLGTDTQYF
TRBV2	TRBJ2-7	CARGSSYEQYF
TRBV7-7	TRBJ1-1	CASSLDSYTEAFF
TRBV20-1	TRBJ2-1	CRAKRNEQFF
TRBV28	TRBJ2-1	CASSLVRGHNEQFF
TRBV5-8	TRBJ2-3	CASSSLGYTQYF
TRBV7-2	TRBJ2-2	CASSFQSGELFF
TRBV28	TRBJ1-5	CASKTAGSGPQHF
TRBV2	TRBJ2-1	CASSGDGSEQFF
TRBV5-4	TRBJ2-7	CASSPLAGGTYEQYF
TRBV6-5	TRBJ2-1	CASSLSGTLYNEQFF
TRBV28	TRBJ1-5	CASSSRGYNQPQHF
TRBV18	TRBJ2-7	CASSPVGISSYEQYF
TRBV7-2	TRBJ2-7	CASSLVGTSGSSYEQYF
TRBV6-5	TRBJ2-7	CASSEGSEQYF
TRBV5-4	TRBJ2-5	CASSLAIGRQGRETQYF
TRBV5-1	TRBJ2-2	CASSPRPKGGELFF
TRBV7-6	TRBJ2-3	CASSWQSGPSTDTQYF
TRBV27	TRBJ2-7	CASSLTGGGSYEQYF
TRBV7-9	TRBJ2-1	CASSFIAGDNNEQFF
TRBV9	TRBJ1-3	CASSFRQGRESGNTIYF
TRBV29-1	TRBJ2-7	CSVGVSGYEQYF
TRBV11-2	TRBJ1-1	CASGPGGAANTEAFF
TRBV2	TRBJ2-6	CASSEVGVGRSGANVLTF
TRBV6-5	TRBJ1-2	CASSYSYRANYGYTF
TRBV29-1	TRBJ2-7	CSVEGGSQEDYEQYF
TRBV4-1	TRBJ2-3	CASSQEGAGITDTQYF
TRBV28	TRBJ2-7	CASSRTSGTISYEQYF
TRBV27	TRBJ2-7	CASSHGLAGGYEQYF
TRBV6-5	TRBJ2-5	CASSYSGGSETQYF
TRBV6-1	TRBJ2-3	CASSDTYTSTDTQYF
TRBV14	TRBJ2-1	CASSQGQYNEQFF
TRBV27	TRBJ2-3	CASQREVGTDTQYF
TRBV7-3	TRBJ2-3	CASSAYGLAGSTDTQYF
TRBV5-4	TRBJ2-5	CASRLAGGSETQYF
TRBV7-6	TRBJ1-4	CASTRRGRNNEKLFF
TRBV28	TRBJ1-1	CATGVPTNTEAFF
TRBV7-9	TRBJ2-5	CASSPLGGGHPGADF
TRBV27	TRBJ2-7	CASSLISGEQYF
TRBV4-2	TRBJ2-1	CASSQEGGHDEQFF
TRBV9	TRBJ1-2	CASSVVQAVCYINYGYTF
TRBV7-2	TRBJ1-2	CASSPGQGAGGYTF
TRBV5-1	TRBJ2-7	CASSPVDRVVYEQYF
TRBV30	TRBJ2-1	CAWSGRGGAPNEQFF
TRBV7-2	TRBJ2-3	CATSRRGTDTQYF
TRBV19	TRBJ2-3	CASHPRGTDTQYF
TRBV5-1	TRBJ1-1	CASSLEGHRANTEAFF
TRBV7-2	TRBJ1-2	CASSLSRGDYGYTF
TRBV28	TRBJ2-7	CASRGQGGSYEQYF
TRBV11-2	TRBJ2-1	CASSLEGGLAGLTYNEQFF
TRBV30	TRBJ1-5	CAWSQGNQPQHF